Following are 18 T cell receptor beta chains from one sample sequenced in a study of patients and donors after allogeneic stem cell transplantation. TCRdb analysed the RT-PCR reads with MiXCR anew, one entry per CDR3 protein. The table lists roughly 960,000 distinct CDR3 sequences, approximately 19% of them singletons, with approximately 5.9% in the top ten. Sequenced material: blood, either unsorted or a sorted T cell fraction (not recorded which). All receptors come from a human donor who was either an allogeneic HSCT recipient or a stem cell or donor lymphocyte infusion donor (not recorded which). It is not recorded whose cells these are; they may come from a transplant donor.

This clonotype appeared a few times. The CDR3 loop reads CATSDAGTAQETQYF. In DNA, the CDR3 is TGTGCCACCAGTGACGCGGGGACTGCACAAGAGACCCAGTACTTC. This rearrangement joins TRBV24-1 to TRBJ2-5; possible D gene TRBD2, 6 bases. The length of the CDR3 is 15 residues. V lost 4 bases and J 2 bases, leaving 13 bases between the germline ends. Germline V gene data show CDR1 as KGHDR and CDR2 as SFDVKD.

The chain uses TRBV19 and TRBJ1-2; no reliable D call. Deletions cut 3 bases from V and 2 bases from J, with 7 bases between. This CDR3 comprises 13 residues. CDR1 and CDR2 from the germline V gene are LNHDA and SQIVND (reference sequence). The CDR3 region has the DNA TGTGCCAGTAGTATGACAACAAACTATGGCTACACCTTC. Translated: CASSMTTNYGYTF.

The chain links TRBV24-1 to TRBJ2-7; the D gene is possibly TRBD2 (6 bases). The V and J ends lost 0 bases and 3 bases respectively, with 14 bases between them. The CDR3 totals 16 residues. CDR1 KGHDR and CDR2 SFDVKD come from the germline V gene. The CDR3 is CATSDLRTTDFYEQYF. The CDR3 nucleotides are TGTGCCACCAGTGATTTGAGGACTACGGACTTCTACGAGCAGTACTTC.

The V gene is TRBV6-1, the J gene TRBJ2-2, with TRBD1 matching 9 bases. J was trimmed by 3 bases and V by 5 bases; bases with no gene match: 16. The germline gives CDR1 MNHNS, CDR2 SASEGT. This CDR3 is 19 amino acids long. The CDR3 here is CASSRRTGASLQHTGELFF. CDR3 sequence (DNA): TGTGCCAGCAGTCGTCGGACAGGGGCGTCACTTCAGCACACCGGGGAGCTGTTTTTT.

This clonotype occurred many times. The rearrangement links TRBV7-9 to TRBJ1-1, with D perhaps TRBD1 (6 bases). Trimming cost V 5 bases and J 5 bases, with 21 bases left between them. Germline CDR1 and CDR2: SEHNR and FQNEAQ (reference sequence). The CDR3 loop spans 16 amino acids. CDR3 amino acids: CASSPFRGSSRTEAFF. CDR3 bases: TGTGCCAGCAGCCCCTTCAGGGGATCCTCTCGGACTGAAGCTTTCTTT.

This clonotype has just a few counts. The rearrangement links TRBV7-6 to TRBJ1-5, with TRBD1 matching 7 bases. This CDR3 is 15 amino acids long. CDR1 is SGHVS, CDR2 FNYEAQ, per germline. Trimming cost V 1 base and J 4 bases; bases outside gene matches: 4. In DNA, the CDR3 is TGTGCCAGCAGCTTAGGGAGGGGGCCAAATCAGCCCCAGCATTTT. Translated, it gives CASSLGRGPNQPQHF. The variable domain in full, completed from reference TRBV7-6 and TRBJ1-5, reads GAGVSQSPRYKVTKRGQDVALRCDPISGHVSLYWYRQALGQGPEFLTYFNYEAQQDKSGLPNDRFSAERPEGSISTLTIQRTEQRDSAMYRCASSLGRGPNQPQHFGDGTRLSIL.

A few counts support this clonotype. V and J are TRBV29-1 and TRBJ2-3, with TRBD2 as a possible D gene (6 bases). Germline CDR1 and CDR2: SQVTM and ANQGSEA. V was pared by 5 bases and J by 6 bases, with 15 bases between. There are 13 residues in the CDR3. The CDR3: CSVLTGAGDTQYF. The CDR3 DNA reads as TGCAGCGTTCTTACCGGGGCGGGGGATACGCAGTATTTT.

This clonotype was seen ten or more times. The CDR3 region is CASSSPWDGELFF. As DNA, the CDR3 is TGTGCCAGCAGCTCACCCTGGGACGGGGAGCTGTTTTTT. V gene TRBV7-2 combines with J gene TRBJ2-2, with D unresolved. Trimming left V 4 bases short and J 7 bases short, with 10 bases between. This CDR3 has 13 amino acids. CDR1 SGHTA and CDR2 FQGNSA come from the germline V gene.

This clonotype was found a few times. The chain recombines TRBV7-9 with TRBJ2-5; D ambiguous. The ends were cut back, 3 bases at V and 9 bases at J, with 8 bases in the middle. Germline V CDR1 and CDR2: SEHNR, FQNEAQ (reference sequence). CDR3 length equals 11 residues. CDR3 sequence (DNA): TGTGCCAGCAGCTTTAGAGGAGCCCAGTACTTC. Its protein is CASSFRGAQYF.

The rearrangement links TRBV20-1 to TRBJ1-4; 7 bases fit TRBD1. Per the germline V gene, CDR1 is DFQATT and CDR2 is SNEGSKA (reference sequence). The junction had 4 bases not matched to a gene; V was cut back by 2 bases and J by 7 bases. This CDR3 region has 13 residues. The CDR3 nucleotides are TGCAGTGCTAGAAAGGGGGCGGTTGAAAAACTGTTTTTT. Translating gives CSARKGAVEKLFF.

V gene TRBV7-8 combines with J gene TRBJ1-5; D might be TRBD1 (6 bases). The CDR3 totals 16 residues. Germline V gives CDR1 SGHVS, CDR2 FQNEAQ. Trimming pared 4 bases from V and 0 bases from J, leaving 13 bases between. CDR3 sequence: CASSSRDRSSNQPQHF. CDR3 DNA sequence: TGTGCCAGCAGCTCCAGAGACAGGTCTAGCAATCAGCCCCAGCATTTT.

This chain connects TRBV29-1 to TRBJ2-5, with D possibly TRBD1 on 6 matching bases. The CDR3 contains 13 residues. Germline values: CDR1 SQVTM, CDR2 ANQGSEA. The V and J ends lost 4 bases and 5 bases respectively, with 14 bases between them. CDR3 nucleotides: TGCAGCGTTGTAAGGGGGAGAGGCGAGACCCAGTACTTC. This encodes CSVVRGRGETQYF.

The chain joins TRBV20-1 to TRBJ2-7, with a possible D match to TRBD1 (6 bases). From germline, CDR1 is DFQATT and CDR2 SNEGSKA (reference sequence). The CDR3 runs to 15 residues. Trimming took 0 bases from V and 0 from J, leaving 12 bases between them. This chain's CDR3 is CSARDPQGSSYEQYF. Written as DNA, the CDR3 is TGCAGTGCTAGAGATCCTCAGGGGAGCTCCTACGAGCAGTACTTC.

This clonotype was seen at least ten times. This rearrangement joins TRBV12-3 or TRBV12-4 to TRBJ1-4, with D uncertain. With 5 bases removed from V and 5 bases from J, the gap between germline ends came to 15 bases. The CDR3 extends over 15 amino acids. Written as DNA, the CDR3 is TGTGCCAGCAGTACGGATCGAACCTTCAATGAAAAACTGTTTTTT. Its protein product is CASSTDRTFNEKLFF.

The rearrangement uses TRBV10-3 and TRBJ2-6, with D unresolved. Per germline, CDR1 ENHRY and CDR2 SYGVKD. The length of the CDR3 is 15 residues. V was pared by 1 base and J by 0 bases, with 4 bases between. CDR3 nucleotides: TGTGCCATCAGTGAGTACGGCTCTGGGGCCAACGTCCTGACTTTC. Amino acids: CAISEYGSGANVLTF.

This clonotype has only a few counts. The gene calls are TRBV27 and TRBJ1-5; no clear D. The CDR3 sequence is 13 residues long. The V end lost 0 bases, the J end lost 7 bases, and 7 bases lay between the germline ends. Germline V gene data show CDR1 as MNHEY and CDR2 as SMNVEV (reference sequence). The CDR3 sequence: CASSLSRLQPQHF. CDR3 coding DNA: TGTGCCAGCAGTTTATCGAGACTCCAGCCCCAGCATTTT.

This clonotype was counted a few times. V is TRBV5-5 and J is TRBJ2-5; TRBD2 matches 13 bases. Per the germline V gene, CDR1 is SGHKS and CDR2 is YYEKEE (reference sequence). The CDR3 is 17 residues long. Trimming took 3 bases from V and 1 from J; bases not matched to a gene: 6. The CDR3 is CASSSGGLAGTQETQYF. CDR3 sequence (DNA): TGTGCCAGCAGCTCGGGGGGACTAGCGGGGACCCAAGAGACCCAGTACTTC.

This clonotype has more than one count but fewer than ten. The genes are TRBV5-1 and TRBJ1-2; D is ambiguous. The V end lost 5 bases, the J end lost 1 base, and 12 bases lay between the germline ends. CDR3 length equals 14 residues. Germline loops: CDR1 SGHRS, CDR2 YFSETQ. CDR3 sequence (DNA): TGCGCCAGCAGTACCACCGACGGTAACTATGGCTACACCTTC. This sequence encodes CASSTTDGNYGYTF.